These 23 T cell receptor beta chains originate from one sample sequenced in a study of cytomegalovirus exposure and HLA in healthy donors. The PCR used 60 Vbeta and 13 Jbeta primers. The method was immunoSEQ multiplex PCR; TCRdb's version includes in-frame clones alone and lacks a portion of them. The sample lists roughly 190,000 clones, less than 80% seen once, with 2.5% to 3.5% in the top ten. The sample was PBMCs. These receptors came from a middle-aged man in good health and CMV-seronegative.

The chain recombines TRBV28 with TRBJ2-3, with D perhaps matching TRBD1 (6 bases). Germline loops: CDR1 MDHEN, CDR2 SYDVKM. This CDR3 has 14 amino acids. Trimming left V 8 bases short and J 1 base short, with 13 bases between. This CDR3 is CASDSNRGTDTQYF. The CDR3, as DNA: TGTGCCAGCGACTCAAACAGGGGCACAGATACGCAGTATTTT.

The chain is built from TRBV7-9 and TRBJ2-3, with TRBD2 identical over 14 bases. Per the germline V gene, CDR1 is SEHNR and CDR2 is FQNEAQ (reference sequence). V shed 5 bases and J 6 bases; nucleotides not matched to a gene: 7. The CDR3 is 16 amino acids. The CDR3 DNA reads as TGTGCCAGCAGCAGAGGGACTAGCGGGGGTCGGGATACGCAGTATTTT. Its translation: CASSRGTSGGRDTQYF.

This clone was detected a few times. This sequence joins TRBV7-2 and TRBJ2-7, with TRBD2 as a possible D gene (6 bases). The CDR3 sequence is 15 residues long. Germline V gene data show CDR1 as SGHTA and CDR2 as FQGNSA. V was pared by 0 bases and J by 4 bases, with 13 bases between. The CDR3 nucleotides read TGTGCCAGCAGCTTAGCGGGGGGACCTCGGTACGAGCAGTACTTC. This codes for CASSLAGGPRYEQYF.

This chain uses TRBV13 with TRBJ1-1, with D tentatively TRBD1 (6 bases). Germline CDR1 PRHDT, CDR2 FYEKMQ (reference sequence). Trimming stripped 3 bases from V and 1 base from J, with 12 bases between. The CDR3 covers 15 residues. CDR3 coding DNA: TGTGCCAGCAGCTTGGCCAGGGGATCGAACACTGAAGCTTTCTTT. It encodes CASSLARGSNTEAFF.

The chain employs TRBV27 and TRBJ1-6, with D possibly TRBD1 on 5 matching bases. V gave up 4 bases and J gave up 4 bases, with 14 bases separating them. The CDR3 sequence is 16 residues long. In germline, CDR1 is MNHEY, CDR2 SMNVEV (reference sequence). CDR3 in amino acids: CASSSTTDSYNSPLHF. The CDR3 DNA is TGTGCCAGCAGTTCGACGACAGACTCTTATAATTCACCCCTCCACTTT.

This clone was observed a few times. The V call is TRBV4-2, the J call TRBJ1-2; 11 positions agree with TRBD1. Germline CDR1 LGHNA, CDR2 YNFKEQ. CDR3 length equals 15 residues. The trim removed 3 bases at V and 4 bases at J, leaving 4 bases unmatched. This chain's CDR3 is CASSHPGTGGYGYTF. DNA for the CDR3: TGTGCCAGCAGCCATCCCGGGACAGGGGGCTATGGCTACACCTTC.

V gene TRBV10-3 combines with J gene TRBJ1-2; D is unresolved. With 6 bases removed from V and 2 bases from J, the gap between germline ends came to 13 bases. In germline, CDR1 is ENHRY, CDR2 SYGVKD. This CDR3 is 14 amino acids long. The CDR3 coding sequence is TGTGCCATCAGGGAGGCCGGCGGAAACTATGGCTACACCTTC. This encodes CAIREAGGNYGYTF.

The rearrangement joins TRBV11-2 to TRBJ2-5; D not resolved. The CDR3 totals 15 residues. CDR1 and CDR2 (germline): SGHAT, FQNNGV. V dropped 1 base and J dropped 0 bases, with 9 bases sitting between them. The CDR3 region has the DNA TGTGCCAGCAGCTTAGGTCAGACTCACCAAGAGACCCAGTACTTC. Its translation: CASSLGQTHQETQYF.

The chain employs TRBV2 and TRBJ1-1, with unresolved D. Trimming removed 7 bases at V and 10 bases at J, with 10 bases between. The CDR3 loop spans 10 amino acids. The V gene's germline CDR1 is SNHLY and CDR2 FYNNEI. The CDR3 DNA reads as TGTGCCAGCAAACGGGTCGTAGCTTTCTTT. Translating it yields CASKRVVAFF.

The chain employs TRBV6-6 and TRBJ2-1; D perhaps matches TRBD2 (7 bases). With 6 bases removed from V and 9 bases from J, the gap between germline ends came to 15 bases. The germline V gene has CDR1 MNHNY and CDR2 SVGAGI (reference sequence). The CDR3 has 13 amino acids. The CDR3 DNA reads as TGTGCCAGCAGGGACCCGGGGGGCAGTGAGCAGTTCTTC. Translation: CASRDPGGSEQFF.

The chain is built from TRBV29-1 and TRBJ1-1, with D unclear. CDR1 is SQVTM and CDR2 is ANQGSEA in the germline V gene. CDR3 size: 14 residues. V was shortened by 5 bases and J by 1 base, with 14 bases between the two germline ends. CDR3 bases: TGCAGCGTTCGCGTGCCTCCGGGGAACACTGAAGCTTTCTTT. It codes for CSVRVPPGNTEAFF.

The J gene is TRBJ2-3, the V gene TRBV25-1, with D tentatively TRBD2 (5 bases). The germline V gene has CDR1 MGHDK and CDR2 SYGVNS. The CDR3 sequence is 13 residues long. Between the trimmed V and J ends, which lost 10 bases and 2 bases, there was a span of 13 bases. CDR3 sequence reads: CATLDSFTDTQYF. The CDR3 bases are TGTGCCACCTTGGACTCGTTCACAGATACGCAGTATTTT.

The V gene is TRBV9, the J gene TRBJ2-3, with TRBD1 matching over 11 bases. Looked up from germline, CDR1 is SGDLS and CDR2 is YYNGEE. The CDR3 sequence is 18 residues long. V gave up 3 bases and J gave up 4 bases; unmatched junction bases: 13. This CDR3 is CASSAATPGQGGADTQYF. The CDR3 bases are TGTGCCAGCAGCGCCGCCACTCCGGGACAGGGGGGGGCAGATACGCAGTATTTT.

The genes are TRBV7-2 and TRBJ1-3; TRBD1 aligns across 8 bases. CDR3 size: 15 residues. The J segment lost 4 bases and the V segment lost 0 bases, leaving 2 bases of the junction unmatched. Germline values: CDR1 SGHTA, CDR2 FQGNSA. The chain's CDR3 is CASSLATGVGNTIYF. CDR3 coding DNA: TGTGCCAGCAGCTTAGCGACAGGGGTAGGAAACACCATATATTTT.

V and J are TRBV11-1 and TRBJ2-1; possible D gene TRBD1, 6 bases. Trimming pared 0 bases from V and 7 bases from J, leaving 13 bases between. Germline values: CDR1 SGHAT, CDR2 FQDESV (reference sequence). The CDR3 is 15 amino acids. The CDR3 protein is CASSLAGQGSNEQFF. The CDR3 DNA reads TGTGCCAGCAGCTTAGCGGGGCAGGGGTCAAATGAGCAGTTCTTC.

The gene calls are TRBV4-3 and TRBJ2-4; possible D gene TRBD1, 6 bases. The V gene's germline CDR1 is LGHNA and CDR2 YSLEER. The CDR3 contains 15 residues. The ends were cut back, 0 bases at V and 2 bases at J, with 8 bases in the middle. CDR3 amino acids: CASSQDGTTKNIQYF. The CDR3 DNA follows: TGCGCCAGCAGCCAAGATGGGACAACCAAAAACATTCAGTACTTC.

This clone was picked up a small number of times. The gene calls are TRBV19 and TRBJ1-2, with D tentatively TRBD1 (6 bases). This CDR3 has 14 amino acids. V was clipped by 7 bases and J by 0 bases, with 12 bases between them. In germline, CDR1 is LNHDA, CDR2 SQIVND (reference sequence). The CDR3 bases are TGTGCCAGTAATCAGGACAGTACTAACTATGGCTACACCTTC. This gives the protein CASNQDSTNYGYTF.

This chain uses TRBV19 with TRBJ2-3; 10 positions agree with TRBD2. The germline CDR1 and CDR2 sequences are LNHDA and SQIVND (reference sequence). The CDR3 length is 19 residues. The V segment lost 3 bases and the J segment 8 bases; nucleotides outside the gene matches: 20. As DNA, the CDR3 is TGTGCCAGTAGTATGAAAGGAACTAGCGGGATCCCCCCCGTTGGTACGCAGTATTTT. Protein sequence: CASSMKGTSGIPPVGTQYF. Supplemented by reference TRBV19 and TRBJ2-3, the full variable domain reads DGGITQSPKYLFRKEGQNVTLSCEQNLNHDAMYWYRQDPGQGLRLIYYSQIVNDFQKGDIAEGYSVSREKKESFPLTVTSAQKNPTAFYLCASSMKGTSGIPPVGTQYFGPGTRLTVL.

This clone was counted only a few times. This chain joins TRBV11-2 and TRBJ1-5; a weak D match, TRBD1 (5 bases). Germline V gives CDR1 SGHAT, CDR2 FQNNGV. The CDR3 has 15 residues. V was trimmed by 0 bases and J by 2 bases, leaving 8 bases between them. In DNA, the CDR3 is TGTGCCAGCAGCTTAGAGGGGGGTCGCAATCAGCCCCAGCATTTT. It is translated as CASSLEGGRNQPQHF. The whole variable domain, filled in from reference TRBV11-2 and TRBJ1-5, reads EAGVAQSPRYKIIEKRQSVAFWCNPISGHATLYWYQQILGQGPKLLIQFQNNGVVDDSQLPKDRFSAERLKGVDSTLKIQPAKLEDSAVYLCASSLEGGRNQPQHFGDGTRLSIL.

The CDR3 coding sequence is TGTGCCAGCAGTACGACAGGGATATCTGGAGCTTTCTTT. Protein sequence: CASSTTGISGAFF. The V and J genes are TRBV6-5 and TRBJ1-1, with 7 nucleotides matching TRBD1. There are 13 residues in the CDR3. Germline CDR1 reads MNHEY; CDR2 reads SVGAGI. Germline trimming cut 5 bases from V and 10 bases from J; bases unmatched to any gene: 10.

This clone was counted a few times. This CDR3 reads CASTRYRTIHEQYF. CDR3 nucleotide sequence: TGTGCCAGCACCAGATACAGGACTATCCACGAGCAGTACTTC. The gene calls are TRBV6-1 and TRBJ2-7; D perhaps matches TRBD2 (6 bases). This CDR3 region has 14 residues. The V end lost 7 bases, the J end lost 5 bases, and 18 bases lay between the germline ends. The germline V gene encodes CDR1 MNHNS and CDR2 SASEGT.

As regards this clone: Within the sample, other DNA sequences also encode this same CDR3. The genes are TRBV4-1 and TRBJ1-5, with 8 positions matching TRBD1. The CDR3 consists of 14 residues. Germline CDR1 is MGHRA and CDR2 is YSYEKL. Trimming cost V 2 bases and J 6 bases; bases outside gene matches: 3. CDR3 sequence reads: CASSQQGASQPQHF. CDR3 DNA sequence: TGCGCCAGCAGCCAACAGGGGGCGAGTCAGCCCCAGCATTTT.

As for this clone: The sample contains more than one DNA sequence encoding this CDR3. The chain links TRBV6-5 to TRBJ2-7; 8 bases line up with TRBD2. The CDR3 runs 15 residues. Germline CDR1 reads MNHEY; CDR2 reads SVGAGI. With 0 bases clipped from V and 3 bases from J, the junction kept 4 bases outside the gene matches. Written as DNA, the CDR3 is TGTGCCAGCAGTTACTCCGGACTAGCAGGCTACGAGCAGTACTTC. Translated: CASSYSGLAGYEQYF.